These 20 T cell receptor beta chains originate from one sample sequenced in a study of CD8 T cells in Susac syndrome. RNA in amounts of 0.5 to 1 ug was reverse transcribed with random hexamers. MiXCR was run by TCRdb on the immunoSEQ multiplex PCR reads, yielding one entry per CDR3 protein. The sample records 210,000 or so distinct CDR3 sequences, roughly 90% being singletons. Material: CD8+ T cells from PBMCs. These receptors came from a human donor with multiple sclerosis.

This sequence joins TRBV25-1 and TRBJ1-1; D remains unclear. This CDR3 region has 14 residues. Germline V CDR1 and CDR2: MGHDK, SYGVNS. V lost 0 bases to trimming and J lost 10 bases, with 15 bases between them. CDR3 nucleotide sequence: TGTGCCAGCAGTGAATACGTGGGTTCAGTATCAGCTTTCTTT. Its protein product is CASSEYVGSVSAFF.

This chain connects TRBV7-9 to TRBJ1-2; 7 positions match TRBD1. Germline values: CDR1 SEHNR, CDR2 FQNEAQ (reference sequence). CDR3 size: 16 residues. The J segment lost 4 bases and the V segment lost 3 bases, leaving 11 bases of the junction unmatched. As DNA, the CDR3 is TGTGCCAGCAGCTTGGGAGGGGGCCTTTTTCCCTATGGCTACACCTTC. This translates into CASSLGGGLFPYGYTF.

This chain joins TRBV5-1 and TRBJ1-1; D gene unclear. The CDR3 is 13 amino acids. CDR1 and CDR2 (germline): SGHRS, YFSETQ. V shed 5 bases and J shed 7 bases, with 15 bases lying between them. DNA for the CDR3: TGCGCCAGCAGGGCCCAAGTCTGGGGTGAAGCTTTCTTT. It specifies CASRAQVWGEAFF. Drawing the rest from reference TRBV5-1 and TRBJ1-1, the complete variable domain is KAGVTQTPRYLIKTRGQQVTLSCSPISGHRSVSWYQQTPGQGLQFLFEYFSETQRNKGNFPGRFSGRQFSNSRSEMNVSTLELGDSALYLCASRAQVWGEAFFGQGTRLTVV.

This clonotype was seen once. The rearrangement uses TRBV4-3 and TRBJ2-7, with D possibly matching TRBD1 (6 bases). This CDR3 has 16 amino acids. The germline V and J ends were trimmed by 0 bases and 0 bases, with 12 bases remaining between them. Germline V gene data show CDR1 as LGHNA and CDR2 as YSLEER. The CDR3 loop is CASSQDRDTSSYEQYF. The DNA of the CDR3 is TGCGCCAGCAGCCAAGACCGGGACACGAGCTCCTACGAGCAGTACTTC.

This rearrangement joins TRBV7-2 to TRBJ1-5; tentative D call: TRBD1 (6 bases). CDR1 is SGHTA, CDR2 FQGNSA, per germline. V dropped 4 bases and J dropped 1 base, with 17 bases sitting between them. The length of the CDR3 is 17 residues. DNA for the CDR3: TGTGCCAGCAGCTCAGCCTTGACAGGATCAAGCAATCAGCCCCAGCATTTT. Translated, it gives CASSSALTGSSNQPQHF.

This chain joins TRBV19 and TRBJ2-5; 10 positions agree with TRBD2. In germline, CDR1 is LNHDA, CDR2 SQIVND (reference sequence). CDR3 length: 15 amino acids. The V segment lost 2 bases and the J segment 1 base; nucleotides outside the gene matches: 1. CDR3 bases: TGTGCCAGTAGTATAAGCGGGGGGGCCCAAGAGACCCAGTACTTC. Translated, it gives CASSISGGAQETQYF.

The CDR3 sequence is CASSSTPGQAATGELFF. In DNA, the CDR3 is TGTGCCAGCAGTTCGACACCGGGACAGGCGGCCACCGGGGAGCTGTTTTTT. The chain uses TRBV6-5 and TRBJ2-2; TRBD1 agrees at 8 bases. CDR1 and CDR2 (germline): MNHEY, SVGAGI. The CDR3 is made up of 17 amino acids. Trimming at V came to 4 bases and at J to 4 bases, leaving 11 bases not matched to a gene.

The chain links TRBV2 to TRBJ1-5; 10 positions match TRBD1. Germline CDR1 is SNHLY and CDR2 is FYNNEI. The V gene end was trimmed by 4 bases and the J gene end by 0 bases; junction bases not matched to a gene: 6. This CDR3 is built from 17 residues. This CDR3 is CASSGGTGAYSNQPQHF. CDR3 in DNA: TGTGCCAGCAGTGGGGGGACAGGGGCTTATAGCAATCAGCCCCAGCATTTT.

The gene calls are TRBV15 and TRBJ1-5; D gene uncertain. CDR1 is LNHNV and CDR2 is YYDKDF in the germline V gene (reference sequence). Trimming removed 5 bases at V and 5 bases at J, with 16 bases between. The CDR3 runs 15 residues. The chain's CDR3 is CATSPRRGYDQPQHF. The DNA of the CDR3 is TGTGCCACCAGCCCTAGAAGAGGGTATGATCAGCCCCAGCATTTT.

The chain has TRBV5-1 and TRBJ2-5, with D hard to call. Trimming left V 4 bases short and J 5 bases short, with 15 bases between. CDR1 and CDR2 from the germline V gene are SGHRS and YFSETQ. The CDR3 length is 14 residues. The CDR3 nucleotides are TGCGCCAGCAGCCACATAGCTGGCAGTGAGACCCAGTACTTC. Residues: CASSHIAGSETQYF. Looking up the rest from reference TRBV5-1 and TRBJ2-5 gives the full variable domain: KAGVTQTPRYLIKTRGQQVTLSCSPISGHRSVSWYQQTPGQGLQFLFEYFSETQRNKGNFPGRFSGRQFSNSRSEMNVSTLELGDSALYLCASSHIAGSETQYFGPGTRLLVL.

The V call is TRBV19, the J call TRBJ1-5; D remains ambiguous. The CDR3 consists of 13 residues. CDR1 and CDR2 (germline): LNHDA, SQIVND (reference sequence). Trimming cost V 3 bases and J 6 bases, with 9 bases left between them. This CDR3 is CASSMVGGQPQHF. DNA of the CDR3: TGTGCCAGTAGTATGGTGGGAGGTCAGCCCCAGCATTTT.

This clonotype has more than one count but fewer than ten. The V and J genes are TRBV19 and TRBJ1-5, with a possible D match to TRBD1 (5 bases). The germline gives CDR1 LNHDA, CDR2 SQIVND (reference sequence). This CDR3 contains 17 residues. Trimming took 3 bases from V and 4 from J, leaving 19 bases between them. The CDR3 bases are TGTGCCAGTAGTATCCGGGACTCCCGTTGGGATAATCAGCCCCAGCATTTT. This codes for CASSIRDSRWDNQPQHF.

CDR3 DNA sequence: TGTGCCAGCAGTGGGTCAGTGCAGTACTTC. Protein product: CASSGSVQYF. The chain carries TRBV2 and TRBJ2-7; D unclear. The germline CDR1 and CDR2 sequences are SNHLY and FYNNEI. The CDR3 is 10 amino acids. Trimming took 4 bases from V and 9 from J, leaving 7 bases between them.

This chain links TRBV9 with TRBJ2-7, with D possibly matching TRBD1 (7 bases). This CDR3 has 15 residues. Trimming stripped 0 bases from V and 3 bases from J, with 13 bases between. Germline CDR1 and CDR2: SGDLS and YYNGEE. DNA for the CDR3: TGTGCCAGCAGCGTAGGGGGGGACAGATTCTACGAGCAGTACTTC. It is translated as CASSVGGDRFYEQYF.

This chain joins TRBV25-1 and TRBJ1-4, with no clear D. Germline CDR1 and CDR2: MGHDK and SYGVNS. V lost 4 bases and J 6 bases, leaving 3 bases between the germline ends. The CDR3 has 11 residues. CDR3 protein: CASSVYEKLFF. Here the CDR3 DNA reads TGTGCCAGCAGTGTGTATGAAAAACTGTTTTTT.

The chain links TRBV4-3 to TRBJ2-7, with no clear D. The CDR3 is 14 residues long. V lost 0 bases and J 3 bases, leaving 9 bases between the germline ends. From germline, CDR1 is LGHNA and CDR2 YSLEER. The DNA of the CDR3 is TGCGCCAGCAGCCAAGATAGGCAGGACTACGAGCAGTACTTC. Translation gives CASSQDRQDYEQYF.

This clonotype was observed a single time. The CDR3 reads CASSNRGSYEQYF. The CDR3 nucleotides read TGTGCCAGCAGTAACAGGGGATCCTACGAGCAGTACTTC. The chain carries TRBV27 and TRBJ2-7; 7 bases fit TRBD1. Germline CDR1 MNHEY, CDR2 SMNVEV (reference sequence). The trim removed 5 bases at V and 1 base at J, leaving 2 bases unmatched. The CDR3 loop spans 13 amino acids.

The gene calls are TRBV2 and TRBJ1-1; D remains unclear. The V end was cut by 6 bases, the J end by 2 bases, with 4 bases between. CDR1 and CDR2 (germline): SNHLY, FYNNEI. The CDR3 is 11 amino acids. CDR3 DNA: TGTGCCAGCAGGCAAAACACTGAAGCTTTCTTT. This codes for CASRQNTEAFF.

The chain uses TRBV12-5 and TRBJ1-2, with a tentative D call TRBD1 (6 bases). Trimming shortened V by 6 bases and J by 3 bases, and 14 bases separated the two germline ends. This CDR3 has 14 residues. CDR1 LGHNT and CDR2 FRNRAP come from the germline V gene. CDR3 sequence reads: CASGLGQPHYGYTF. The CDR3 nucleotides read TGTGCTAGTGGGCTCGGACAGCCCCACTATGGCTACACCTTC.

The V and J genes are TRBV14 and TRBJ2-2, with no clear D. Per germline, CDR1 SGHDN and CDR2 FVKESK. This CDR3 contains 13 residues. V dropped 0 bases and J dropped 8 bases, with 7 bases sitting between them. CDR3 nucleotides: TGTGCCAGCAGCCAAGATCTTGGGGGGGAGCTGTTTTTT. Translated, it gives CASSQDLGGELFF.